Reported below is one TCR beta chain. Its matching antigen is unknown. The sample comes from a study of siplizumab effects on memory and regulatory T cells. General study findings and limits: Siplizumab significantly lowered the alloreactive sequences that could be traced to unstimulated CD4+ memory cells. Reactions containing siplizumab showed mappable alloreactive CD4+ clones averaging approximately 75% Treg-derived, versus 25% to 30% in controls. The majority of clones, roughly 75-96% of proliferating CD4+ or CD8+ clones, lacked an assignable naive or memory phenotype.

It was about 100,000 TCR templates that were assayed per sample. Assay used: immunoSEQ multiplex PCR; TCRdb lists only in-frame clones, some missing. Of fewer than 85,000 clones listed, 87% were seen once; the top ten hold 1.5% to 1.7%. CDR1 and CDR2 (germline): MNHNS, SASEGT. V shed 11 bases and J shed 2 bases, with 14 bases lying between them. The CDR3 spans 13 residues. This sequence was found in a human donor in good health. Sequencing was carried out using Tregs sorted from blood. The chain combines TRBV6-1 with TRBJ2-3; D unclear. This chain's CDR3 is CAANGWATDTQYF. The CDR3 coding sequence is TGTGCCGCGAATGGGTGGGCCACAGATACGCAGTATTTT.